Below are 18 T cell receptor beta chains sequenced from a single sample in a study of tumor and adjacent non-tumor tissue in lung cancer. TCRbeta libraries were built with three rounds of nested PCR, modified from ARM-PCR. Each CDR3 protein gets one entry after TCRdb re-called the multiplex PCR reads with MiXCR. In the table there are approximately 77,000 distinct CDR3 sequences, roughly 80% of which are singletons. This sample's RNA came from whole unsorted tissue. The normal lung tissue was taken more than 3 cm from the tumor edge. Sequencing was carried out using distant non-tumor lung tissue. The source of these receptors is a man in his 60s with non-small cell lung cancer.

As regards this clonotype: A much larger clone sits a single nucleotide away, making a read error possible. The V call is TRBV12-3 or TRBV12-4, the J call TRBJ1-4, with D maybe TRBD1 (6 bases). Trimming stripped 5 bases from V and 7 bases from J, with 17 bases between. The CDR3 length is 15 residues. The CDR3 coding sequence is TGTGCCAGCAGTATAGGGACATGGGGAGGTGAAAAACTGTTTTTT. It translates to CASSIGTWGGEKLFF.

To note about this clonotype: Germline is not matched at one junction end, which may reflect a read error. The chain combines TRBV6-5 with TRBJ2-3; perhaps TRBD2 as D (5 bases). This CDR3 is 12 amino acids long. Germline V gene sequence: CDR1 MNHEY, CDR2 SVGAGI. The CDR3 sequence: CASSAGTDMQYF. CDR3 DNA: TGTGCTAGTAGCGCAGGCACAGATATGCAGTACTTT.

To note about this clonotype: One junction end disagrees with the germline gene, perhaps due to a read error. The genes are TRBV11-3 and TRBJ1-1, with D hard to call. Germline values: CDR1 SGHNT, CDR2 YENEEA. CDR3 length equals 18 residues. The CDR3 nucleotides read TGTGCCAGCAGCTTAACTCCGAATCTGTATGGTCGGAACATTGAAACTTTCTTT. Protein sequence: CASSLTPNLYGRNIETFF.

Remarks on this clonotype: The CDR3 carries no conserved terminal phenylalanine or tryptophan, so it likely arises from a read error. CDR3 region: CASRRQGGISTIYL. The CDR3 DNA reads as TGTGCCAGCAGAAGACAGGGGGGAATTAGTACCATATATCTT. V usage is TRBV11-2 and J usage is TRBJ1-3, with 9 bases lining up with TRBD1. Losses at the gene ends were 6 bases for V and 10 bases for J; bases not matched to a gene: 10. Germline lookup yields CDR1 SGHAT and CDR2 FQNNGV. This CDR3 is built from 14 residues.

The chain joins TRBV20-1 to TRBJ1-2; D remains ambiguous. V lost 8 bases to trimming and J lost 8 bases, with 18 bases between them. Germline V gene lookup returns CDR1 DFQATT and CDR2 SNEGSKA (reference sequence). The CDR3 extends over 12 amino acids. This chain's CDR3 is CSPGEKPGGYTF. CDR3 nucleotides: TGCAGTCCTGGAGAAAAGCCTGGGGGCTACACCTTC.

The CDR3 is CASSEAAGGLADSYEQYF. CDR3 nucleotide sequence: TGTGCCAGCAGTGAAGCGGCTGGCGGACTAGCGGATTCCTACGAGCAGTACTTC. The V and J genes are TRBV6-1 and TRBJ2-7, with 10 bases identical to TRBD2. The J segment lost 1 base and the V segment lost 0 bases, leaving 9 bases of the junction unmatched. Germline V gene data show CDR1 as MNHNS and CDR2 as SASEGT. This CDR3 comprises 18 residues.

The gene calls are TRBV11-2 and TRBJ2-5, with TRBD2 matching 9 bases. The CDR3 spans 14 residues. Germline CDR1 SGHAT, CDR2 FQNNGV. Germline trimming cut 6 bases from V and 5 bases from J; bases unmatched to any gene: 7. The CDR3, as DNA: TGTGCCAGCAGGCCAGCGGGAGGATTGGAGACCCAGTACTTC. Its protein product is CASRPAGGLETQYF.

This clonotype was counted once. Since a much larger clone is just one base distant, this may be a read error. V usage is TRBV12-3 or TRBV12-4 and J usage is TRBJ1-3, with D uncertain. The CDR3 runs to 16 residues. V was shortened by 8 bases and J by 0 bases, with 17 bases between the two germline ends. This CDR3 is CASSLGSLNSGNTIYF. CDR3 nucleotides: TGTGCCAGCTCCCTGGGCAGCCTGAACTCTGGAAACACCATATATTTT.

This sequence joins TRBV6-6 and TRBJ2-7, with D maybe TRBD1 (8 bases). V lost 2 bases, J lost 5 bases, and 16 bases lay in between. CDR3 size: 15 residues. Germline assignment: CDR1 MNHNY and CDR2 SVGAGI (reference sequence). CDR3 nucleotide sequence: TGTGCCAGCAGTTACGGGGGGGACAGGAGTAACGAGCAGTACTTC. As protein: CASSYGGDRSNEQYF.

On this clonotype itself: Its ends do not fully match the called genes, so a read error is possible. The rearrangement uses TRBV11-2 and TRBJ2-7, with D unclear. The CDR3 loop spans 17 amino acids. Per the germline V gene, CDR1 is SGHAT and CDR2 is FQNNGV. In DNA form, the CDR3 reads TGTGTCAGCAGCTTAATCTCCGAGGCCCTCAAAGGCTACGAGCAATACTTC. It is translated as CVSSLISEALKGYEQYF.

For this clonotype: A read error may produce the germline difference seen at one junction end. This chain links TRBV6-1 with TRBJ2-7; D remains ambiguous. CDR1 and CDR2 from the germline V gene are MNHNS and SASEGT. There are 14 residues in the CDR3. CDR3: CASSAAWAWDEQYF. The CDR3 DNA sequence: TGTGCGAGCAGCGCCGCGTGGGCTTGGGACGAGCAGTACTTC.

This clonotype was counted at least ten times. V usage is TRBV6-2 or TRBV6-3 and J usage is TRBJ2-5; D is tentatively TRBD1 or TRBD2 (5 bases each). V was trimmed by 6 bases and J by 3 bases, leaving 14 bases between them. Germline V gene sequence: CDR1 MNHEY, CDR2 SVGEGT. This CDR3 comprises 14 residues. CDR3 DNA: TGTGCCAGCAGGGGGCAGGCCGGGAAAGAGACCCAGTACTTC. Translation: CASRGQAGKETQYF.

A remark on this clonotype: Compared with germline, one end of the junction differs, possibly owing to a read error. V usage is TRBV29-1 and J usage is TRBJ1-1; D not certain. This CDR3 is built from 13 residues. Germline V CDR1 and CDR2: SQVTM, ANQGSEA. The CDR3 here is CSIELPHYTEAFF. The DNA of the CDR3 is TGCAGCATTGAGCTACCACATTACACTGAAGCTTTCTTT. Full variable domain (outside the CDR3, taken from reference TRBV29-1 and TRBJ1-1): SAVISQKPSRDICQRGTSLTIQCQVDSQVTMMFWYRQQPGQSLTLIATANQGSEATYESGFVIDKFPISRPNLTFSTLTVSNMSPEDSSIYLCSIELPHYTEAFFGQGTRLTVV.

As concerns this clonotype: One end of the junction is discordant with germline, which a read error may explain. This CDR3 is CASSYLQGSDQPRHF. The CDR3 bases are TGTGCCAGCAGTTACCTGCAGGGAAGCGATCAGCCCCGGCATTTT. This chain connects TRBV6-5 to TRBJ1-5; the D gene is possibly TRBD1 (5 bases). The CDR3 contains 15 residues. Germline CDR1 and CDR2: MNHEY and SVGAGI.

The chain recombines TRBV11-2 with TRBJ2-7, with 9 bases identical to TRBD1. The V segment lost 3 bases and the J segment 7 bases; nucleotides outside the gene matches: 7. The CDR3 is made up of 14 amino acids. Germline assignment: CDR1 SGHAT and CDR2 FQNNGV. The CDR3 nucleotides read TGTGCCAGCAGCTTCGGGACAGGGCCCAAGGAGCAGTACTTC. Translating it yields CASSFGTGPKEQYF.

The V and J genes are TRBV5-6 and TRBJ1-6; D ambiguous. Trimming took 2 bases from V and 0 from J, leaving 9 bases between them. This CDR3 has 16 amino acids. Per the germline V gene, CDR1 is SGHDT and CDR2 is YYEEEE. CDR3 DNA sequence: TGTGCCAGCAGCTTACTGTCTGACTCCTATAATTCACCCCTCCACTTT. Protein: CASSLLSDSYNSPLHF.

On this clonotype itself: A read error is possible here, since a much larger clone lies one base away. The conserved final phenylalanine or tryptophan is absent from the CDR3, which likely points to a read error. The V and J genes are TRBV6-2 or TRBV6-3 and TRBJ2-2; D might be TRBD2 (6 bases). Trimming removed 5 bases from V and 5 bases from J, with 18 bases in between. Germline CDR1 and CDR2: MNHEY and SVGEGT. The CDR3 is 16 residues long. CDR3 in amino acids: CASSPPRERRTGELFY. CDR3 DNA: TGTGCCAGCAGTCCCCCCCGGGAGAGACGAACCGGGGAGCTGTTTTAT.

About this clonotype itself: Its ends do not fully match the called genes, so a read error is possible. The chain employs TRBV6-5 and TRBJ2-7; the D call may be TRBD1 or TRBD2 (5 bases each). CDR1 MNHEY and CDR2 SVGAGI come from the germline V gene. The CDR3 sequence is 15 residues long. The CDR3 sequence is CASGNGGVTHYEQYF. The CDR3 DNA is TGTGCCAGCGGCAATGGGGGAGTCACTCACTACGAGCAATATTTC.